Presented here are 5 T cell receptor beta chains from one specimen sequenced in a study of cytomegalovirus exposure and HLA in healthy donors. PCR used 60 Vbeta primers and 13 Jbeta primers. Method: immunoSEQ multiplex PCR; TCRdb's copy keeps in-frame clones and lacks some. The data show around 150,000 clones, around 68% seen once. Sequences were obtained from PBMCs. The source is a man aged 45-65 years in good health and CMV-seronegative.

This clone was observed a few times. This chain joins TRBV28 and TRBJ1-2, with TRBD1 identical over 8 bases. The CDR3 covers 15 residues. J gave up 8 bases and V 1 base, and 9 bases lay outside the gene matches. Germline V gene sequence: CDR1 MDHEN, CDR2 SYDVKM. Here the CDR3 DNA reads TGTGCCAGCAGTTTATCTGGCAGGGGGCGAGGAGGCTACACCTTC. It yields the protein CASSLSGRGRGGYTF.

V gene TRBV2 combines with J gene TRBJ2-7; D is unclear. The germline CDR1 and CDR2 sequences are SNHLY and FYNNEI. This CDR3 has 13 amino acids. V lost 4 bases and J lost 2, with 9 bases in between. For the CDR3, the DNA is TGTGCCAGCAGTGGACAAAACCCCTACGAGCAGTACTTC. As protein: CASSGQNPYEQYF.

The J gene is TRBJ1-1, the V gene TRBV7-6, with D unresolved. Trimming took off 5 bases at V and 3 bases at J, with 13 bases between the two ends. Germline CDR1 is SGHVS and CDR2 is FNYEAQ. This CDR3 is built from 14 residues. CDR3 sequence reads: CASSQGRGDTEAFF. The CDR3, as DNA: TGTGCCAGCAGCCAAGGCAGAGGAGACACTGAAGCTTTCTTT.

V is TRBV4-2 and J is TRBJ2-4; 9 nucleotides align to TRBD2. This CDR3 comprises 16 residues. Germline CDR1 LGHNA, CDR2 YNFKEQ. Trimming at V came to 1 base and at J to 5 bases, leaving 6 bases not matched to a gene. DNA for the CDR3: TGTGCCAGCAGCCAAGGATTGGCGGGGGGGGAAAACATTCAGTACTTC. It is translated as CASSQGLAGGENIQYF.

This clone came up a few times. The chain uses TRBV28 and TRBJ1-1; possibly TRBD1 for D (6 bases). The CDR3 extends over 15 amino acids. Trimming cost V 6 bases and J 5 bases, with 19 bases left between them. CDR1 is MDHEN and CDR2 is SYDVKM in the germline V gene. CDR3 protein: CASSTVPGAGTEAFF. The CDR3 coding sequence is TGTGCCAGCAGCACGGTGCCAGGGGCCGGTACTGAAGCTTTCTTT.